A single sample gave rise to the 11 T cell receptor beta chains below, sequenced in a study of CD8+CD57+ T cells in acquired aplastic anemia. The study profiled TCR beta VDJ and CDR3 using genomic DNA as template. TCRdb independently ran MiXCR on the reads; one entry per CDR3 protein. The repertoire has about 220,000 distinct CDR3 sequences, roughly 35% of them found once; the top ten carry about 1.1%. Specimen: sorted CD4+, CD8+, or CD8+CD57+ T cells (not recorded which) from PBMCs. These receptors were obtained from a human donor in good health, serving as a control.

This clonotype showed up many times. The CDR3 spells CSARDVVLSGANVLTF. The DNA for the CDR3 is TGCAGTGCTAGAGATGTCGTGCTCTCTGGGGCCAACGTCCTGACTTTC. V usage is TRBV20-1 and J usage is TRBJ2-6; the D is unclear. Germline assignment: CDR1 DFQATT and CDR2 SNEGSKA (reference sequence). V lost 0 bases to trimming and J lost 0 bases, with 9 bases between them. The CDR3 runs 16 residues.

CDR3 sequence (DNA): TGTGCCAGCAGCTTGGCCCGGGTAAGGGCAGAAAGCAATCAGCCCCAGCATTTT. This sequence encodes CASSLARVRAESNQPQHF. V gene TRBV5-4 combines with J gene TRBJ1-5; D is unresolved. The CDR3 length is 18 residues. From germline, CDR1 is SGHNT and CDR2 YYREEE (reference sequence). Between the trimmed V and J ends, which lost 0 bases and 1 base, there was a span of 17 bases.

This clonotype was seen at least ten times. The chain joins TRBV7-9 to TRBJ2-7; TRBD2 agrees at 7 bases. Germline CDR1 and CDR2: SEHNR and FQNEAQ (reference sequence). With 4 bases clipped from V and 2 bases from J, the junction kept 14 bases outside the gene matches. There are 17 residues in the CDR3. The DNA of the CDR3 is TGTGCCAGCAGCTCAGGTCAAGGGAGCGGGAAGGCCTACGAGCAGTACTTC. This translates into CASSSGQGSGKAYEQYF.

This clonotype has a count of ten or more. The rearrangement links TRBV24-1 to TRBJ1-2; 9 bases line up with TRBD1. Germline values: CDR1 KGHDR, CDR2 SFDVKD. The CDR3 contains 15 residues. Trimming removed 3 bases from V and 6 bases from J; junction bases left unmatched: 7. The CDR3 loop is CATSDTRQGVNGYTF. Written as DNA, the CDR3 is TGTGCCACCAGTGATACGCGACAGGGGGTGAATGGCTACACCTTC.

This clonotype was seen at least ten times. The chain combines TRBV11-2 with TRBJ1-2; D unresolved. Germline V gene lookup returns CDR1 SGHAT and CDR2 FQNNGV. Trimming took 5 bases from V and 7 from J, leaving 14 bases between them. The CDR3 loop spans 13 amino acids. The CDR3 loop is CASSPTRGGGYTF. CDR3 coding DNA: TGTGCCAGCAGCCCGACACGTGGCGGTGGCTACACCTTC.

The chain employs TRBV24-1 and TRBJ2-7; D is possibly TRBD2 (6 bases). Germline CDR1 is KGHDR and CDR2 is SFDVKD. CDR3 length: 15 amino acids. Trimming left V 9 bases short and J 0 bases short, with 17 bases between. This CDR3 is CATRDADGSSYEQYF. The CDR3 DNA follows: TGTGCCACCCGGGACGCAGACGGGAGCTCCTACGAGCAGTACTTC.

This clonotype was found many times. The CDR3 DNA sequence: TGCAGCGCCATGGGGGGGATAGAGACCCAGTACTTC. The encoded protein is CSAMGGIETQYF. V usage is TRBV29-1 and J usage is TRBJ2-5; 7 bases agree with TRBD2. Germline V lookup: CDR1 SQVTM, CDR2 ANQGSEA. V was pared by 7 bases and J by 4 bases, with 6 bases of the junction left unmatched. The CDR3 contains 12 residues.

The chain uses TRBV2 and TRBJ1-2; possibly TRBD1 for D (5 bases). The CDR3 extends over 12 amino acids. V lost 5 bases to trimming and J lost 8 bases, with 12 bases between them. CDR1 is SNHLY, CDR2 FYNNEI, per germline. CDR3 amino acids: CASSLGVSGYTF. CDR3 bases: TGTGCCAGCAGTCTAGGGGTTTCCGGCTACACCTTC.

For the CDR3, the DNA is TGTGCCAGCAGCTTAGGGGCGTACGACACCGGGGAGCTGTTTTTT. This codes for CASSLGAYDTGELFF. The rearrangement uses TRBV7-2 and TRBJ2-2; D gene unclear. V was trimmed by 1 base and J by 3 bases, leaving 9 bases between them. Germline V CDR1 and CDR2: SGHTA, FQGNSA. The CDR3 runs to 15 residues.

A few counts support this clonotype. The chain uses TRBV6-2 or TRBV6-3 and TRBJ2-7; TRBD2 might be the D (5 bases). The CDR3 runs 13 residues. Trimming cost V 11 bases and J 2 bases, with 16 bases left between them. Per the germline V gene, CDR1 is MNHEY and CDR2 is SVGEGT. CDR3 sequence (DNA): TGTGCCGTCTTCGCGTACGGGACCTACGAGCAGTACTTC. It translates to CAVFAYGTYEQYF.

The rearrangement joins TRBV25-1 to TRBJ2-3; D is ambiguous. V gave up 11 bases and J gave up 5 bases, with 17 bases separating them. The CDR3 extends over 13 amino acids. The germline V gene encodes CDR1 MGHDK and CDR2 SYGVNS. This CDR3 is CAGANEHLDTQYF. In DNA form, the CDR3 reads TGTGCCGGAGCGAACGAACATTTAGATACGCAGTATTTT.